A single TCR beta chain is shown here with its context. This CDR3 is 14 amino acids long. Trimming left V 4 bases short and J 0 bases short, with 9 bases between. Germline lookup yields CDR1 ENHRY and CDR2 SYGVKD. Method: immunoSEQ multiplex PCR; TCRdb's copy keeps in-frame clones and lacks some. Here the sample spans over 100,000 clones, about 80% being singletons. These data belong to a study of PD-1 blockade in mismatch repair-deficient tumors. The V gene is TRBV10-3, the J gene TRBJ1-2; TRBD1 might be the D (5 bases). The sequencing used peripheral blood, collected 60 weeks after starting pembrolizumab. This receptor was obtained from an adult with mismatch repair-deficient cancer. CDR3 coding DNA: TGTGCCATCAGTGGGGGCTTGGCTAACTATGGCTACACCTTC. This gives the protein CAISGGLANYGYTF.